The 24 T cell receptor beta chains listed next were all sequenced from one sample in a study of blood T cell repertoires in COVID-19. The assay was immunoSEQ multiplex PCR, and TCRdb's table has in-frame clones only and misses some. The sample yields approximately 300,000 clones, roughly 86% seen once. Sequenced sample: peripheral blood. Source of these receptors: a woman aged 25 to 39 with COVID-19, enrolled during active disease.

The V gene is TRBV19, the J gene TRBJ2-1, with 7 bases lining up with TRBD2. CDR3 length: 14 amino acids. Looked up from germline, CDR1 is LNHDA and CDR2 is SQIVND (reference sequence). Unmatched junction bases numbered 9, after V lost 9 bases and J lost 4 bases. DNA of the CDR3: TGTGCCAGGGATTCGGGGGGTTCTTACAATGAGCAGTTCTTC. As protein: CARDSGGSYNEQFF.

A single count supports this clone. The chain links TRBV28 to TRBJ1-5; D is perhaps TRBD1 (5 bases). Germline V CDR1 and CDR2: MDHEN, SYDVKM. The germline V and J ends were trimmed by 6 bases and 2 bases, with 14 bases remaining between them. This CDR3 has 15 residues. CDR3 region: CASSLRTGGNQPQHF. CDR3 nucleotides: TGTGCCAGCAGCCTTCGGACGGGGGGCAATCAGCCCCAGCATTTT.

The gene calls are TRBV2 and TRBJ1-1, with D perhaps matching TRBD1 (5 bases). There are 13 residues in the CDR3. Per germline, CDR1 SNHLY and CDR2 FYNNEI. Trimming left V 4 bases short and J 4 bases short, with 10 bases between. The CDR3 region has the DNA TGTGCCAGCAGTGCGTGGGGCCCCACTGAAGCTTTCTTT. Its protein is CASSAWGPTEAFF. Full variable domain (remainder filled in from reference TRBV2 and TRBJ1-1): EPEVTQTPSHQVTQMGQEVILRCVPISNHLYFYWYRQILGQKVEFLVSFYNNEISEKSEIFDDQFSVERPDGSNFTLKIRSTKLEDSAMYFCASSAWGPTEAFFGQGTRLTVV.

The chain combines TRBV6-6 with TRBJ2-7, with TRBD2 matching over 11 bases. J gave up 2 bases and V 0 bases, and 3 bases lay outside the gene matches. CDR1 MNHNY and CDR2 SVGAGI come from the germline V gene (reference sequence). This CDR3 comprises 16 residues. CDR3 region: CASSYSLTSGTYEQYF. The DNA of the CDR3 is TGTGCCAGCAGTTACTCTCTGACTAGCGGGACCTACGAGCAGTACTTC.

This chain uses TRBV7-2 with TRBJ2-1; 11 bases map to TRBD2. CDR1 is SGHTA, CDR2 FQGNSA, per germline. V lost 2 bases and J lost 1; bases outside the gene matches: 10. The CDR3 covers 19 residues. CDR3: CASSLRSSGGRRSYNEQFF. For the CDR3, the DNA is TGTGCCAGCAGCTTACGGTCTAGCGGGGGGCGGAGGTCCTACAATGAGCAGTTCTTC.

This rearrangement joins TRBV18 to TRBJ1-1; D is possibly TRBD1 (5 bases). CDR1 and CDR2 (germline): KGHSH, LQKENI. The length of the CDR3 is 15 residues. V dropped 3 bases and J dropped 2 bases, with 13 bases sitting between them. This CDR3 reads CASSPSIDRNTEAFF. DNA for the CDR3: TGTGCCAGCTCACCCTCTATCGACAGAAACACTGAAGCTTTCTTT.

The chain links TRBV29-1 to TRBJ1-1, with TRBD1 identical over 7 bases. The CDR3 extends over 15 amino acids. Germline assignment: CDR1 SQVTM and CDR2 ANQGSEA. Trimming took 2 bases from V and 10 from J; bases not matched to a gene: 16. The CDR3 DNA follows: TGCAGCGTTGAAAAATTTGGACAGGAGGGTTCGGTAGCTTTCTTT. Its translation is CSVEKFGQEGSVAFF. Full variable domain (remainder filled in from reference TRBV29-1 and TRBJ1-1): SAVISQKPSRDICQRGTSLTIQCQVDSQVTMMFWYRQQPGQSLTLIATANQGSEATYESGFVIDKFPISRPNLTFSTLTVSNMSPEDSSIYLCSVEKFGQEGSVAFFGQGTRLTVV.

V is TRBV2 and J is TRBJ2-5, with 8 positions matching TRBD1. Germline V gene lookup returns CDR1 SNHLY and CDR2 FYNNEI. The V gene end was trimmed by 7 bases and the J gene end by 2 bases; junction bases not matched to a gene: 6. The CDR3 covers 14 residues. CDR3 coding DNA: TGTGCCAGCATCCGGACAGGGTCACAAGAGACCCAGTACTTC. Its translation: CASIRTGSQETQYF.

The genes are TRBV5-1 and TRBJ2-2, with D possibly matching TRBD1 (5 bases). V was pared by 1 base and J by 7 bases, with 14 bases between. Per the germline V gene, CDR1 is SGHRS and CDR2 is YFSETQ. The CDR3 runs to 15 residues. As DNA, the CDR3 is TGCGCCAGCAGCTTGCTTAGCAGGGCGGTCGGGGAGCTGTTTTTT. Its translation: CASSLLSRAVGELFF.

The chain employs TRBV10-3 and TRBJ2-5, with 7 bases fitting TRBD1. CDR3 length equals 13 residues. Germline assignment: CDR1 ENHRY and CDR2 SYGVKD. V was clipped by 4 bases and J by 7 bases; unmatched bases: 6. The CDR3 sequence: CAISGGGGVTQYF. The CDR3 coding sequence is TGTGCCATCAGTGGAGGGGGCGGTGTGACCCAGTACTTC.

The V call is TRBV12-5, the J call TRBJ1-5; TRBD1 matches at 8 bases. V lost 5 bases to trimming and J lost 4 bases; unmatched junction nucleotides: 7. Germline V CDR1 and CDR2: LGHNT, FRNRAP. The CDR3 is made up of 15 amino acids. CDR3 DNA: TGTGCTAGTGGTCCATCAGGGGGCGGTAATCAGCCCCAGCATTTT. It yields the protein CASGPSGGGNQPQHF.

CDR3 bases: TGTGCCAGCAGTGAGGGACAGGGGGCATCCTACGAGCAGTACGTC. Translation gives CASSEGQGASYEQYV. This chain joins TRBV6-1 and TRBJ2-7; 12 positions match TRBD1. The CDR3 is 15 residues long. Germline-derived CDR1 and CDR2 are MNHNS and SASEGT. Unmatched junction bases numbered 1, after V lost 3 bases and J lost 1 base.

The rearrangement joins TRBV6-2 or TRBV6-3 to TRBJ2-3; tentatively, D is TRBD1 (6 bases). In germline, CDR1 is MNHEY, CDR2 SVGEGT. The germline V and J ends were trimmed by 2 bases and 3 bases, with 6 bases remaining between them. The CDR3 extends over 13 amino acids. The CDR3 sequence: CASSYTGTDTQYF. As DNA, the CDR3 is TGTGCCAGCAGTTACACAGGGACAGATACGCAGTATTTT.

Concerning this clone itself: The same CDR3 arises from other DNA sequences in this sample as well. CDR3 in DNA: TGTGCCAGCTCACCAGGGGGGGCTGACACTGAAGCTTTCTTT. Translating gives CASSPGGADTEAFF. The V gene is TRBV18, the J gene TRBJ1-1; D possibly corresponds to TRBD1 (6 bases). V was pared by 2 bases and J by 3 bases, with 10 bases between. Per germline, CDR1 KGHSH and CDR2 LQKENI. The CDR3 contains 14 residues.

The rearrangement links TRBV9 to TRBJ1-1, with D perhaps TRBD1 (6 bases). Looked up from germline, CDR1 is SGDLS and CDR2 is YYNGEE. The CDR3 consists of 14 residues. The ends were cut back, 4 bases at V and 5 bases at J, with 15 bases in the middle. CDR3 DNA sequence: TGTGCCAGCAGCCCCTGGGCAGGGGTAACTGAAGCTTTCTTT. Its translation is CASSPWAGVTEAFF.

This chain uses TRBV27 with TRBJ2-7; 7 positions agree with TRBD1. Losses at the gene ends were 3 bases for V and 4 bases for J; bases not matched to a gene: 6. In germline, CDR1 is MNHEY, CDR2 SMNVEV (reference sequence). The length of the CDR3 is 14 residues. The CDR3 protein is CASSLKIQGYEQYF. CDR3 sequence (DNA): TGTGCCAGCAGTTTGAAGATACAGGGGTACGAGCAGTACTTC.

The genes are TRBV19 and TRBJ1-2; a weak D match, TRBD1 (6 bases). In germline, CDR1 is LNHDA, CDR2 SQIVND (reference sequence). This CDR3 has 15 amino acids. The V end was cut by 7 bases, the J end by 4 bases, with 19 bases between. The CDR3 is CASTALLGQSYGYTF. The CDR3 DNA sequence: TGTGCCAGTACCGCCCTACTCGGACAGTCCTATGGCTACACCTTC. Full variable domain (remainder filled in from reference TRBV19 and TRBJ1-2): DGGITQSPKYLFRKEGQNVTLSCEQNLNHDAMYWYRQDPGQGLRLIYYSQIVNDFQKGDIAEGYSVSREKKESFPLTVTSAQKNPTAFYLCASTALLGQSYGYTFGSGTRLTVV.

J is TRBJ1-1 and V is TRBV10-2; weak D call: TRBD1 (6 bases). Germline CDR1 WSHSY, CDR2 SAAADI. The CDR3 is made up of 13 amino acids. Trimming took 10 bases from V and 1 from J, leaving 13 bases between them. The DNA for the CDR3 is TGCGCCACCCTAGGGGGACCGAACACTGAAGCTTTCTTT. Encoded protein: CATLGGPNTEAFF.

The chain links TRBV7-2 to TRBJ2-7, with TRBD1 identical over 8 bases. Trimming at V came to 1 base and at J to 3 bases, leaving 11 bases not matched to a gene. The length of the CDR3 is 17 residues. Germline V gene lookup returns CDR1 SGHTA and CDR2 FQGNSA. Written as DNA, the CDR3 is TGTGCCAGCAGCTTAGGCTCGGGGACAGGCCTGTACTACGAGCAGTACTTC. Its protein product is CASSLGSGTGLYYEQYF.

This clone was found once. The chain has TRBV6-5 and TRBJ1-1, with TRBD1 matching 11 bases. The germline CDR1 and CDR2 sequences are MNHEY and SVGAGI. This CDR3 spans 14 amino acids. V trimming: 2 bases; J trimming: 11 bases; junction bases outside the gene matches: 7. CDR3 nucleotides: TGTGCCAGCAGTTACCCGGGGACAGGGGGTTACGCTTTCTTT. Residues: CASSYPGTGGYAFF.

J is TRBJ2-2 and V is TRBV18, with D uncertain. V was shortened by 2 bases and J by 1 base, with 5 bases between the two germline ends. This CDR3 comprises 14 residues. Germline CDR1 KGHSH, CDR2 LQKENI. The CDR3 sequence: CASSPIQNTGELFF. In DNA form, the CDR3 reads TGTGCCAGCTCACCAATCCAGAACACCGGGGAGCTGTTTTTT.

This sequence joins TRBV6-5 and TRBJ2-1; perhaps TRBD1 as D (6 bases). Germline V lookup: CDR1 MNHEY, CDR2 SVGAGI. This CDR3 is built from 14 residues. Trimming pared 10 bases from V and 4 bases from J, leaving 17 bases between. This CDR3 reads CATLTGFTYNEQFF. DNA of the CDR3: TGTGCCACCTTGACAGGATTTACTTACAATGAGCAGTTCTTC.

The V call is TRBV28, the J call TRBJ1-5; D may be TRBD1 (5 bases). This CDR3 contains 16 residues. Germline-derived CDR1 and CDR2 are MDHEN and SYDVKM. V lost 5 bases to trimming and J lost 1 base, with 15 bases between them. The CDR3 region is CASSPRGLASNQPQHF. The DNA for the CDR3 is TGTGCCAGCAGTCCGCGGGGACTGGCAAGCAATCAGCCCCAGCATTTT. Looking up the rest from reference TRBV28 and TRBJ1-5 gives the full variable domain: DVKVTQSSRYLVKRTGEKVFLECVQDMDHENMFWYRQDPGLGLRLIYFSYDVKMKEKGDIPEGYSVSREKKERFSLILESASTNQTSMYLCASSPRGLASNQPQHFGDGTRLSIL.

V and J are TRBV6-6 and TRBJ1-1; no firm D call. The germline CDR1 and CDR2 sequences are MNHNY and SVGAGI (reference sequence). The ends were cut back, 2 bases at V and 3 bases at J, with 16 bases in the middle. This CDR3 is 16 amino acids long. The chain's CDR3 is CASSYPPERGDTEAFF. The CDR3 bases are TGTGCCAGCAGTTACCCCCCCGAGAGAGGAGACACTGAAGCTTTCTTT.